A single sample is the source of the 30 T cell receptor beta chains below, sequenced in a study of blood T cell repertoires in COVID-19. Measured with immunoSEQ multiplex PCR; TCRdb has only the in-frame clones, and not every one. Among 70,000 to 80,000 clones listed, around 80% were seen once. Material for sequencing was peripheral blood. Receptors were obtained from a middle-aged man with acute or convalescent COVID-19.

The rearrangement uses TRBV30 and TRBJ2-2; D is unresolved. The CDR3 extends over 14 amino acids. CDR1 is GTSNPN, CDR2 SVGIG, per germline (reference sequence). V was shortened by 0 bases and J by 4 bases, with 9 bases between the two germline ends. CDR3 sequence: CAWSVLSVTGELFF. CDR3 bases: TGTGCCTGGAGTGTATTGTCCGTCACCGGGGAGCTGTTTTTT.

The V gene is TRBV19, the J gene TRBJ2-6, with a weak D call TRBD1 (5 bases). Germline-derived CDR1 and CDR2 are LNHDA and SQIVND (reference sequence). The CDR3 covers 14 residues. The ends were cut back, 6 bases at V and 6 bases at J, with 12 bases in the middle. The chain's CDR3 is CASRRQGEANVLTF. The CDR3, as DNA: TGTGCCAGTAGGCGCCAAGGGGAGGCCAACGTCCTGACTTTC.

The rearrangement uses TRBV19 and TRBJ2-7; D is perhaps TRBD2 (5 bases). Germline V CDR1 and CDR2: LNHDA, SQIVND (reference sequence). V shed 3 bases and J shed 0 bases, with 12 bases lying between them. This CDR3 contains 15 residues. As DNA, the CDR3 is TGTGCCAGTAGTATGTCGGGAAGGCTCTCCTACGAGCAGTACTTC. Translation gives CASSMSGRLSYEQYF.

The CDR3 region is CASSFRRTGGNTIYF. The DNA for the CDR3 is TGTGCCAGTAGTTTCCGCCGGACAGGGGGAAACACCATATATTTT. The chain carries TRBV19 and TRBJ1-3; 8 bases are a match to TRBD1. CDR1 is LNHDA and CDR2 is SQIVND in the germline V gene (reference sequence). V dropped 5 bases and J dropped 4; count of bases not matched to a gene: 7. There are 15 residues in the CDR3.

This clone was recorded once. The gene calls are TRBV6-5 and TRBJ1-2; D not resolved. The ends were cut back, 7 bases at V and 4 bases at J, with 16 bases in the middle. CDR1 MNHEY and CDR2 SVGAGI come from the germline V gene. The CDR3 runs 14 residues. The CDR3 nucleotides are TGTGCCAGCAATACGGGTTATGGCTTCTATGGCTACACCTTC. Encoded protein: CASNTGYGFYGYTF.

The J gene is TRBJ2-1, the V gene TRBV3-1 (or the pseudogene TRBV3-2); 7 positions match TRBD2. Germline CDR1 is LGHDT and CDR2 is YNNKEL (reference sequence). V shed 1 base, J shed 4 bases, and the junction held 4 bases outside the gene matches. CDR3 length: 15 residues. The CDR3 loop reads CASSQAGTTYNEQFF. The CDR3 nucleotides are TGTGCCAGCAGCCAAGCCGGGACTACATACAATGAGCAGTTCTTC.

The chain combines TRBV19 with TRBJ2-3; TRBD1 aligns across 10 bases. This CDR3 spans 16 amino acids. The ends lost 5 bases at V and 3 bases at J; junction bases unmatched: 8. Germline CDR1 LNHDA, CDR2 SQIVND (reference sequence). CDR3 residues: CASSPDRGLRTDTQYF. For the CDR3, the DNA is TGTGCCAGTAGTCCTGACAGGGGGCTCCGTACAGATACGCAGTATTTT. The complete variable domain, with remaining parts taken from reference TRBV19 and TRBJ2-3, reads DGGITQSPKYLFRKEGQNVTLSCEQNLNHDAMYWYRQDPGQGLRLIYYSQIVNDFQKGDIAEGYSVSREKKESFPLTVTSAQKNPTAFYLCASSPDRGLRTDTQYFGPGTRLTVL.

This clone was observed a handful of times. The J gene is TRBJ1-1, the V gene TRBV7-2; 8 bases fit TRBD1. CDR3 length: 15 amino acids. The junction had 10 bases not matched to a gene; V was cut back by 4 bases and J by 6 bases. From germline, CDR1 is SGHTA and CDR2 FQGNSA. The CDR3 DNA reads as TGTGCCAGCAGCTATACAGGGGGGGGATTGTCTGAAGCTTTCTTT. Its translation is CASSYTGGGLSEAFF.

A single count supports this clone. The J gene is TRBJ2-7, the V gene TRBV27, with 8 nucleotides matching TRBD1. Germline V lookup: CDR1 MNHEY, CDR2 SMNVEV (reference sequence). V shed 6 bases and J 4 bases; nucleotides not matched to a gene: 8. The CDR3 consists of 14 residues. CDR3: CASSPLGQGYEQYF. CDR3 bases: TGTGCCAGCAGCCCACTAGGACAGGGTTACGAGCAGTACTTC.

The V gene is TRBV18, the J gene TRBJ2-3, with 9 bases lining up with TRBD1. Germline V gene data show CDR1 as KGHSH and CDR2 as LQKENI. V was pared by 3 bases and J by 6 bases, with 4 bases of the junction left unmatched. The CDR3 extends over 14 amino acids. CDR3 sequence reads: CASSPTGGSDTQYF. Written as DNA, the CDR3 is TGTGCCAGCTCACCGACAGGGGGATCTGATACGCAGTATTTT.

The CDR3 nucleotides are TGTGCCAGTAGTTCCCGGGAGGGAGGGTTCAATCAGCCCCAGCATTTT. Protein product: CASSSREGGFNQPQHF. J is TRBJ1-5 and V is TRBV19; no firm D call. The CDR3 covers 16 residues. V lost 5 bases and J 3 bases, leaving 17 bases between the germline ends. Germline V gives CDR1 LNHDA, CDR2 SQIVND (reference sequence).

This clone showed up just a few times. The genes are TRBV7-2 and TRBJ2-5; 16 bases are a match to TRBD2. The CDR3 is 16 residues long. The J segment lost 3 bases and the V segment lost 4 bases, leaving 2 bases of the junction unmatched. The germline V gene encodes CDR1 SGHTA and CDR2 FQGNSA. Here the CDR3 reads CASSWGLAGGKETQYF. CDR3 DNA: TGTGCCAGCAGCTGGGGACTAGCGGGAGGGAAAGAGACCCAGTACTTC.

The V and J genes are TRBV7-9 and TRBJ1-1; 7 bases map to TRBD1. Losses at the gene ends were 5 bases for V and 4 bases for J; bases not matched to a gene: 7. The CDR3 is 14 residues long. Germline lookup yields CDR1 SEHNR and CDR2 FQNEAQ (reference sequence). The CDR3 nucleotides read TGTGCCAGCAGCCTAGGGGGCTCAGGCACTGAAGCTTTCTTT. The encoded protein is CASSLGGSGTEAFF.

V and J are TRBV28 and TRBJ2-7; the D gene is possibly TRBD2 (5 bases). The germline CDR1 and CDR2 sequences are MDHEN and SYDVKM. This CDR3 is built from 14 residues. V gave up 5 bases and J gave up 3 bases, with 14 bases separating them. DNA of the CDR3: TGTGCCAGCAGTACGACCGGGATAATCTACGAGCAGTACTTC. As protein: CASSTTGIIYEQYF.

This clone turned up a few times. At one of its ends the junction is not consistent with the germline gene, which may arise from a read error. The rearrangement links TRBV11-2 to TRBJ1-3; TRBD1 aligns across 7 bases. This CDR3 contains 14 residues. The germline CDR1 and CDR2 sequences are SGHAT and FQNNGV. This CDR3 is CASSLDRVGNTIYF. Written as DNA, the CDR3 is TGTGCCAGCAGCCTAGACAGGGTTGGAAACACCATATATTTT.

V and J are TRBV29-1 and TRBJ2-2, with TRBD2 identical over 7 bases. Unmatched junction bases numbered 3, after V lost 5 bases and J lost 0 bases. From germline, CDR1 is SQVTM and CDR2 ANQGSEA. The CDR3 is 14 amino acids. CDR3 in DNA: TGCAGCGTTCAAGGGAGGGCGAACACCGGGGAGCTGTTTTTT. Translation: CSVQGRANTGELFF.

V is TRBV15 and J is TRBJ2-5, with 7 bases aligning to TRBD1. After removal of 1 base from V and 5 bases from J, the junction contained 7 bases not matched to a gene. This CDR3 is 15 amino acids long. The germline CDR1 and CDR2 sequences are LNHNV and YYDKDF (reference sequence). CDR3 residues: CATSRGLPQGETQYF. The CDR3 nucleotides are TGTGCCACCAGCAGAGGCCTGCCACAGGGGGAGACCCAGTACTTC. Complete variable domain (other parts from reference TRBV15 and TRBJ2-5): DAMVIQNPRYQVTQFGKPVTLSCSQTLNHNVMYWYQQKSSQAPKLLFHYYDKDFNNEADTPDNFQSRRPNTSFCFLDIRSPGLGDTAMYLCATSRGLPQGETQYFGPGTRLLVL.

V gene TRBV18 combines with J gene TRBJ1-4; 9 nucleotides line up with TRBD1. The CDR3 covers 16 residues. J gave up 5 bases and V 2 bases, and 6 bases lay outside the gene matches. In germline, CDR1 is KGHSH, CDR2 LQKENI. The CDR3: CASSPRTGQGNEKLFF. CDR3 DNA: TGTGCCAGCTCACCAAGAACGGGACAGGGAAATGAAAAACTGTTTTTT. Based on the CDR3 plus reference TRBV18 and TRBJ1-4, the full variable domain is NAGVMQNPRHLVRRRGQEARLRCSPMKGHSHVYWYRQLPEEGLKFMVYLQKENIIDESGMPKERFSAEFPKEGPSILRIQQVVRGDSAAYFCASSPRTGQGNEKLFFGSGTQLSVL.

This clone was picked up a small number of times. The chain is built from TRBV18 and TRBJ1-5, with 7 bases that match TRBD1. The V gene end was trimmed by 5 bases and the J gene end by 6 bases; junction bases not matched to a gene: 7. Germline values: CDR1 KGHSH, CDR2 LQKENI. The CDR3 runs to 14 residues. The CDR3 is CASSFQGGFQPQHF. The CDR3 DNA reads as TGTGCCAGCTCATTCCAGGGGGGCTTTCAGCCCCAGCATTTT. The full variable domain, completed using reference TRBV18 and TRBJ1-5, is NAGVMQNPRHLVRRRGQEARLRCSPMKGHSHVYWYRQLPEEGLKFMVYLQKENIIDESGMPKERFSAEFPKEGPSILRIQQVVRGDSAAYFCASSFQGGFQPQHFGDGTRLSIL.

The chain recombines TRBV9 with TRBJ2-7; a weak D match, TRBD2 (5 bases). The CDR3 has 12 residues. Trimming cost V 0 bases and J 7 bases, with 8 bases left between them. CDR1 and CDR2 (germline): SGDLS, YYNGEE. The CDR3 DNA reads TGTGCCAGCAGCGTAGACCGAGGGGAGCAGTACTTC. It specifies CASSVDRGEQYF.

The chain uses TRBV19 and TRBJ1-6; D uncertain. The CDR3 is 15 amino acids. Trimming removed 10 bases at V and 10 bases at J, with 23 bases between. Germline V CDR1 and CDR2: LNHDA, SQIVND (reference sequence). The CDR3 loop reads CATKSGEGVGSPLHF. CDR3 bases: TGTGCCACAAAGTCCGGGGAGGGTGTAGGATCACCCCTCCACTTT.

The rearrangement uses TRBV5-4 and TRBJ1-2; 8 nucleotides agree with TRBD1. The CDR3 runs 16 residues. The V segment lost 0 bases and the J segment 6 bases; nucleotides outside the gene matches: 10. Germline CDR1 SGHNT, CDR2 YYREEE (reference sequence). CDR3 in amino acids: CASSLGHRDRLDGYTF. The CDR3 DNA follows: TGTGCCAGCAGCTTGGGGCACAGGGACAGGTTAGATGGCTACACCTTC.

This chain joins TRBV7-9 and TRBJ2-5, with 7 positions matching TRBD1. The CDR3 is 15 amino acids. V lost 5 bases to trimming and J lost 5 bases; unmatched junction nucleotides: 11. Germline V gene data show CDR1 as SEHNR and CDR2 as FQNEAQ (reference sequence). The chain's CDR3 is CASSLARGFEETQYF. Here the CDR3 DNA reads TGTGCCAGCAGCCTTGCCAGGGGGTTTGAGGAGACCCAGTACTTC.

The chain links TRBV28 to TRBJ2-2; 7 bases agree with TRBD2. The length of the CDR3 is 15 residues. The junction had 6 bases not matched to a gene; V was cut back by 3 bases and J by 5 bases. Germline values: CDR1 MDHEN, CDR2 SYDVKM. CDR3 DNA: TGTGCCAGCAGTTTCCCCGGGGGGATTACCGGGGAGCTGTTTTTT. Translating it yields CASSFPGGITGELFF.

The V gene is TRBV4-1, the J gene TRBJ1-5; tentative D call: TRBD1 (5 bases). The CDR3 length is 17 residues. V gave up 4 bases and J gave up 0 bases, with 16 bases separating them. The V gene's germline CDR1 is MGHRA and CDR2 YSYEKL. CDR3 protein: CASSPRSREYSNQPQHF. The CDR3 bases are TGCGCCAGCAGCCCCAGGTCCAGGGAATATAGCAATCAGCCCCAGCATTTT.

The CDR3 sequence: CASSLVSGFEQFF. The CDR3 nucleotides read TGTGCCAGCAGCTTAGTCTCTGGCTTTGAGCAGTTCTTC. The chain links TRBV7-8 to TRBJ2-1, with no clear D. CDR3 length: 13 amino acids. The V gene's germline CDR1 is SGHVS and CDR2 FQNEAQ. V lost 1 base and J lost 9, with 10 bases in between.

This chain connects TRBV28 to TRBJ2-3; D is unclear. In germline, CDR1 is MDHEN, CDR2 SYDVKM. The V gene lost 6 bases and the J gene lost 2 bases, with 6 bases spanning the gap. The CDR3 is 12 residues long. The CDR3 nucleotides are TGTGCCAGCAGGAGAAACACAGATACGCAGTATTTT. It is translated as CASRRNTDTQYF. Full variable domain (outside the CDR3, taken from reference TRBV28 and TRBJ2-3): DVKVTQSSRYLVKRTGEKVFLECVQDMDHENMFWYRQDPGLGLRLIYFSYDVKMKEKGDIPEGYSVSREKKERFSLILESASTNQTSMYLCASRRNTDTQYFGPGTRLTVL.

This clone was picked up a small number of times. This rearrangement joins TRBV19 to TRBJ1-1, with D uncertain. Germline CDR1 is LNHDA and CDR2 is SQIVND (reference sequence). The CDR3 length is 13 residues. V shed 3 bases and J shed 5 bases, with 10 bases lying between them. The CDR3 region is CASSINRGTEAFF. CDR3 sequence (DNA): TGTGCCAGTAGTATTAACCGGGGAACTGAAGCTTTCTTT.

The V call is TRBV15, the J call TRBJ2-7; the match to TRBD1 covers 7 bases. Germline V CDR1 and CDR2: LNHNV, YYDKDF (reference sequence). The trim removed 0 bases at V and 3 bases at J, leaving 5 bases unmatched. The CDR3 loop spans 15 amino acids. The CDR3, as DNA: TGTGCCACCAGCAGAGACAGGGGGAGATACTACGAGCAGTACTTC. Translating it yields CATSRDRGRYYEQYF.

The rearrangement joins TRBV18 to TRBJ2-7; TRBD1 aligns across 9 bases. V lost 4 bases and J lost 6; bases outside the gene matches: 13. From germline, CDR1 is KGHSH and CDR2 LQKENI. The CDR3 is made up of 16 amino acids. CDR3 region: CASSRTTGGAEFEQYF. CDR3 coding DNA: TGTGCCAGCTCACGGACCACAGGGGGCGCCGAGTTCGAGCAGTACTTC.